This T cell receptor beta chain was retrieved from a study of CD4 T cells in relation to SARS-CoV-2 and coronaviruses. As for the study in general: No peptide or an HIV-1 Nef peptide pool served as negative control.

Sequencing used immunoSEQ multiplex PCR; TCRdb keeps in-frame clones, though not all of them. The sample consists of 15,000 to 20,000 clones, over 70% of them appearing once. The CDR3 runs 16 residues. V was clipped by 2 bases and J by 3 bases, with 17 bases between them. The germline gives CDR1 MNHEY, CDR2 SMNVEV (reference sequence). Comment on this clone: Its antigen is unidentified.

Study-wide results and caveats: The cross-reactivity analysis covered only spike protein, not other viral proteins.

CD4+ T cells from unexposed donors were obtained before the COVID-19 pandemic (2011-2018). CD4+ T cells were isolated from the cells after around 11 days of culture. Each well had approximately 2 million PBMCs in 5% human AB serum with IL-2. Sequenced: CD4+ T cells from PBMCs, cultured in vitro. This receptor was taken from a human donor in good health. The chain is built from TRBV27 and TRBJ2-7, with D tentatively TRBD1 (5 bases). As DNA, the CDR3 is TGTGCCAGCAGTTTAGGCGACAGCAACAGACGCTACGAGCAGTACTTC. This translates into CASSLGDSNRRYEQYF.